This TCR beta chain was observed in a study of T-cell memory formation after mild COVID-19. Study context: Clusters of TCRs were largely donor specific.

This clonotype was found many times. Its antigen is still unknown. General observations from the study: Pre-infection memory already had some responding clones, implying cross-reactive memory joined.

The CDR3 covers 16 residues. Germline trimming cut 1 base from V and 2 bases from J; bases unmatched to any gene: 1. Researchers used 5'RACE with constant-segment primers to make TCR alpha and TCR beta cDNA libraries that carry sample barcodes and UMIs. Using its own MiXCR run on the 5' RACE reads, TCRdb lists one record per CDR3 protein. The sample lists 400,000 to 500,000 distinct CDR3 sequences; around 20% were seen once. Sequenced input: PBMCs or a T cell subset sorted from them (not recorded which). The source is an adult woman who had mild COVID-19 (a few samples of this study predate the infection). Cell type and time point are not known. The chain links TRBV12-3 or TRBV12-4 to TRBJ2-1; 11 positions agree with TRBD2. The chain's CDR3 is CASSLEGLAAYNEQFF. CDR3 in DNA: TGTGCCAGCAGTTTAGAGGGACTAGCGGCCTACAATGAGCAGTTCTTC.